The sequence of this TCR beta chain was determined in a study of T cell clusters in autoimmune cytopenias. Study background: The median distinct TRB clonotype count was approximately 2,500 per sample, from a median roughly 51,000 reads.

One tube held mixed TRB-A and TRB-B primer pools for touch-down PCR. TCRdb re-called the multiplex PCR reads; every CDR3 protein appears as one record, without DNA. The sample data list several thousand distinct CDR3 sequences. Per the germline V gene, CDR1 is SQVTM and CDR2 is ANQGSEA. This CDR3 is 15 amino acids long. Judged by frequency, this clonotype is large. TRB was amplified from 250 ng of peripheral blood genomic DNA per sample. The data also belong to a second study, concerning T cell repertoires in aging, cancer and after chemotherapy.

The TCR was taken from a human donor in good health. Sequencing was done on a sample of peripheral blood. The chain couples TRBV29-1 to TRBJ2-1; the TCRdb D gene call, TRBD2, has no DNA to confirm it. The chain's CDR3 is CSVVSTSGRDGEQFF.